This note documents a single TCR beta chain sequence. The entry originates in a study of OX40 agonist ivuxolimab in advanced cancers. CDR3 length equals 15 residues. Trimming took 7 bases from V and 2 from J, leaving 19 bases between them. Germline CDR1 SQVTM, CDR2 ANQGSEA. Produced via immunoSEQ multiplex PCR; TCRdb's table is partial and in-frame only. This sample has roughly 95,000 clones; over 75% occur once, and the top ten carry around 2%. This chain connects TRBV29-1 to TRBJ2-3; D tentatively reads TRBD1 or TRBD2 (5 bases each). The clonotype was recovered from an adult with an advanced solid tumor such as melanoma, head and neck, liver or kidney cancer. The specimen was CD4+ or CD8+ T cells sorted from blood, collected in a trial of the OX40 agonist ivuxolimab. For the CDR3, the DNA is TGCAGCGCCGCACTCGGGGCAACGGACACAGATACGCAGTATTTT. Translating it yields CSAALGATDTDTQYF.